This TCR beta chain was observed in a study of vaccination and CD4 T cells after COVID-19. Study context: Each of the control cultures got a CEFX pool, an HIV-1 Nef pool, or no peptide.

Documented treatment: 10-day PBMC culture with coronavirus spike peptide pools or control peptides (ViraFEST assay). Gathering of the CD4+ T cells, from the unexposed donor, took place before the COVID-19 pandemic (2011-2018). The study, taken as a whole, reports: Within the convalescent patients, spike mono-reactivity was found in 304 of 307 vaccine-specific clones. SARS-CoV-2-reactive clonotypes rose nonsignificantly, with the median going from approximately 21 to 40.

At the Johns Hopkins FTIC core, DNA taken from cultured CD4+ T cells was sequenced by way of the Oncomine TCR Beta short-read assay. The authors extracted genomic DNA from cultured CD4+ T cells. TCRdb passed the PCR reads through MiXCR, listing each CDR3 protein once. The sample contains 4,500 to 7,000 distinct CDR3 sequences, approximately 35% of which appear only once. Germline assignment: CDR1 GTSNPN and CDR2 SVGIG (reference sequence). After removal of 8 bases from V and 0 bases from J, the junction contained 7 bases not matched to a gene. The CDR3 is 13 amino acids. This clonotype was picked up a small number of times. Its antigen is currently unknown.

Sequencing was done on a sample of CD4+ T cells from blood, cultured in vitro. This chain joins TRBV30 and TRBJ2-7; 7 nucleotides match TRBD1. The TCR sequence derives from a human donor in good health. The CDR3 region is CALRQGTSYEQYF. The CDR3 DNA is TGTGCCCTAAGACAGGGCACCTCCTACGAGCAGTACTTC.